These 18 T cell receptor beta chains came from one sample sequenced in a study of T cells in Graves' hyperthyroidism and ophthalmopathy. Amplification yielded TCR beta CDR3 regions, with RNA transcripts as the source. Researchers ran a first-round RT-PCR on the TCR CDR3 using the HTBI primer set. TCRdb reanalysed the multiplex PCR reads using MiXCR and keeps one entry per CDR3 protein. The sample gives 600,000 to 900,000 distinct CDR3 sequences, 16% of which show up once; under 10% is in the top ten. Sequencing was performed on blood. These receptors were collected from a man aged 18-30 years with Graves' hyperthyroidism.

This clonotype was counted many times. The CDR3 region is CASTPTRRGYGYTF. DNA for the CDR3: TGTGCCAGCACCCCGACCCGCCGGGGCTATGGCTACACCTTC. The V and J genes are TRBV28 and TRBJ1-2; D is ambiguous. CDR1 is MDHEN, CDR2 SYDVKM, per germline. CDR3 length: 14 residues. The V end lost 7 bases, the J end lost 4 bases, and 16 bases lay between the germline ends.

The chain joins TRBV20-1 to TRBJ2-1; TRBD1 is a possible D gene (6 bases). Looked up from germline, CDR1 is DFQATT and CDR2 is SNEGSKA (reference sequence). This CDR3 contains 13 residues. Trimming pared 6 bases from V and 7 bases from J, leaving 16 bases between. CDR3 nucleotide sequence: TGCAGTGCAGCCCCAACAGGGTTAAATGAGCAGTTCTTC. Translating gives CSAAPTGLNEQFF.

Remarks on this clonotype: This may stem from a read error, because a much larger clone lies one nucleotide away. The chain has TRBV3-1 and TRBJ2-5; no clear D. This CDR3 is 11 amino acids long. Germline CDR1 reads LGHDT; CDR2 reads YNNKEL (reference sequence). The CDR3 spells CASSQEETRYF. In nucleotides, the CDR3 is TGTGCCAGCAGCCAGGAAGAGACCCGGTACTTC.

CDR3 residues: CASIPGGSYGYTF. The CDR3 DNA reads as TGTGCCAGCATCCCCGGGGGTTCCTATGGCTACACCTTC. This chain joins TRBV28 and TRBJ1-2; D perhaps matches TRBD1 (5 bases). Trimming stripped 7 bases from V and 4 bases from J, with 13 bases between. This CDR3 region has 13 residues. Germline CDR1 and CDR2: MDHEN and SYDVKM.

This clonotype was found a few times. This may come from a read error, since a much larger clone is one base off. The CDR3 does not end in the conserved phenylalanine or tryptophan, so this is likely a read error. The chain joins TRBV2 to TRBJ2-5; no firm D call. Trimming took 6 bases from V and 2 from J, leaving 7 bases between them. Germline V CDR1 and CDR2: SNHLY, FYNNEI. The CDR3 is made up of 12 amino acids. The CDR3 nucleotides read TGTGCCAGCAGCGCCCCACAAGAGACCCAGTACCTC. It is translated as CASSAPQETQYL.

To note about this clonotype: The junction departs from the called germline gene at one end, perhaps through a read error. J is TRBJ2-1 and V is TRBV7-3; 7 bases fit TRBD2. Germline V gene sequence: CDR1 SGHTA, CDR2 FQGTGA. The CDR3 covers 17 residues. The CDR3 DNA follows: TGTGCCAGCAGCTTAAGTTCGGGGGGTCCGGGCTACAATAAGCAGTTCTTC. It codes for CASSLSSGGPGYNKQFF.

This clonotype has more than one count but fewer than ten. The CDR3 loop reads CAISGAPGNEQFF. The CDR3 coding sequence is TGTGCCATCAGTGGTGCACCCGGCAATGAGCAGTTCTTC. The chain couples TRBV10-3 to TRBJ2-1; D gene unclear. The CDR3 covers 13 residues. Germline V CDR1 and CDR2: ENHRY, SYGVKD. Trimming took off 4 bases at V and 6 bases at J, with 10 bases between the two ends.

This clonotype was seen more than once but under ten times. The genes are TRBV6-1 and TRBJ2-2; D ambiguous. The CDR3 has 13 amino acids. Trimming took off 5 bases at V and 6 bases at J, with 10 bases between the two ends. Germline V gene lookup returns CDR1 MNHNS and CDR2 SASEGT. CDR3 sequence: CASSSLLAGELFF. The CDR3 nucleotides are TGTGCCAGCAGTTCCCTCCTAGCCGGGGAGCTGTTTTTT.

At least ten counts were recorded for this clonotype. The rearrangement links TRBV3-1 to TRBJ1-2; no definite D call. The CDR3 is 13 residues long. Per germline, CDR1 LGHDT and CDR2 YNNKEL (reference sequence). The ends were cut back, 5 bases at V and 8 bases at J, with 15 bases in the middle. The CDR3 DNA sequence: TGTGCCAGCAGCTCGGACGTCACCCTAGGCTACACCTTC. As protein: CASSSDVTLGYTF.

This clonotype has a count of ten or more. The V call is TRBV18, the J call TRBJ1-4; maybe TRBD1 (6 bases). CDR1 is KGHSH, CDR2 LQKENI, per germline. The CDR3 totals 15 residues. V lost 3 bases to trimming and J lost 5 bases, with 13 bases between them. CDR3 sequence reads: CASSPGTKINEKLFF. CDR3 DNA sequence: TGTGCCAGCTCACCCGGGACAAAGATAAATGAAAAACTGTTTTTT.

This clonotype has at least ten counts. The chain links TRBV30 to TRBJ1-2, with D maybe TRBD1 (6 bases). The V and J ends lost 8 bases and 7 bases respectively, with 20 bases between them. The CDR3 runs 13 residues. The germline gives CDR1 GTSNPN, CDR2 SVGIG (reference sequence). Here the CDR3 reads CARTQQGWIGYTF. For the CDR3, the DNA is TGTGCCAGGACCCAACAGGGTTGGATTGGCTACACCTTC.

This clonotype was found many times. The V gene is TRBV30, the J gene TRBJ1-2; D remains ambiguous. In germline, CDR1 is GTSNPN, CDR2 SVGIG (reference sequence). V was trimmed by 3 bases and J by 3 bases, leaving 14 bases between them. The CDR3 covers 14 residues. CDR3 loop: CAWRMGAWDYGYTF. CDR3 nucleotide sequence: TGTGCCTGGAGGATGGGAGCATGGGACTATGGCTACACCTTC.

The chain has TRBV19 and TRBJ1-2, with TRBD1 matching 9 bases. Germline trimming cut 3 bases from V and 8 bases from J; bases unmatched to any gene: 7. CDR1 and CDR2 from the germline V gene are LNHDA and SQIVND (reference sequence). The CDR3 extends over 14 amino acids. CDR3 coding DNA: TGTGCCAGTAGTATGCAGGGACAGGGTTTGGGCTACACCTTC. Residues: CASSMQGQGLGYTF.

This clonotype was counted ten times or more. The CDR3 DNA reads as TGTGCCAGCTGCCAGATCCGGGGGAACACTGAAGCTTTCTTT. Residues: CASCQIRGNTEAFF. The chain couples TRBV6-1 to TRBJ1-1; D uncertain. The V gene lost 8 bases and the J gene lost 1 base, with 14 bases spanning the gap. The CDR3 is 14 amino acids. Germline loops: CDR1 MNHNS, CDR2 SASEGT.

This clonotype has at least ten counts. The V call is TRBV7-9, the J call TRBJ2-7; TRBD1 might be the D (5 bases). The CDR3 runs 14 residues. V was shortened by 1 base and J by 2 bases, with 9 bases between the two germline ends. The germline gives CDR1 SEHNR, CDR2 FQNEAQ (reference sequence). The CDR3 DNA reads as TGTGCCAGCAGCTTAGTTGGACAACCCTACGAGCAGTACTTC. It codes for CASSLVGQPYEQYF.

This clonotype was found a few times. The chain recombines TRBV19 with TRBJ1-2, with D possibly matching TRBD1 (5 bases). This CDR3 spans 16 amino acids. The V gene lost 7 bases and the J gene lost 9 bases, with 27 bases spanning the gap. CDR1 is LNHDA and CDR2 is SQIVND in the germline V gene (reference sequence). CDR3 sequence reads: CASTTLLARDLQSYTF. The CDR3 DNA reads TGTGCCAGTACCACCCTCTTAGCCCGGGACCTCCAGAGCTACACCTTC.

This clonotype was detected a few times. This chain uses TRBV20-1 with TRBJ2-7, with TRBD2 identical over 11 bases. The CDR3 runs to 16 residues. J lost 2 bases, V lost 3 bases, and 9 bases had no gene match. Per the germline V gene, CDR1 is DFQATT and CDR2 is SNEGSKA (reference sequence). The CDR3 is CSASTKWTSGPYEQYF. CDR3 in DNA: TGCAGTGCTAGTACTAAATGGACTAGCGGGCCCTACGAGCAGTACTTC.

This clonotype was picked up many times. The J gene is TRBJ2-3, the V gene TRBV7-9; perhaps D is TRBD1 or TRBD2 (5 bases each). CDR3 length: 17 residues. The V end was cut by 5 bases, the J end by 4 bases, with 22 bases between. CDR1 is SEHNR and CDR2 is FQNEAQ in the germline V gene (reference sequence). The CDR3 region is CASSPSYDGGRADTQYF. The CDR3 bases are TGTGCCAGCAGCCCGAGCTACGATGGGGGTAGAGCAGATACGCAGTATTTT. Combining the CDR3 with reference TRBV7-9 and TRBJ2-3 gives the whole variable domain DTGVSQNPRHKITKRGQNVTFRCDPISEHNRLYWYRQTLGQGPEFLTYFQNEAQLEKSRLLSDRFSAERPKGSFSTLEIQRTEQGDSAMYLCASSPSYDGGRADTQYFGPGTRLTVL.